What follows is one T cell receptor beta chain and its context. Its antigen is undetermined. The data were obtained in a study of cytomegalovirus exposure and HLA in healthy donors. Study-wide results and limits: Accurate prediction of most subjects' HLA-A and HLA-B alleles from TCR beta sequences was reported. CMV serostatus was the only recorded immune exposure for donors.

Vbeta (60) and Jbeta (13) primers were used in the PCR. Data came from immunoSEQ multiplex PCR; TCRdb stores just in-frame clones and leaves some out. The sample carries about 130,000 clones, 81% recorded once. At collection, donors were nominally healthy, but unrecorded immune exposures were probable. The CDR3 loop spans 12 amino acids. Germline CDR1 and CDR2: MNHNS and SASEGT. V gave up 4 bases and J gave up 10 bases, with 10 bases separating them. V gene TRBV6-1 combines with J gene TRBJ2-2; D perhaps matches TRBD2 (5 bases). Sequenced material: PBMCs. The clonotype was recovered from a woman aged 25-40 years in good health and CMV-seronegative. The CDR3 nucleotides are TGTGCCAGCAGTGCAATACGGGAGGAGCTGTTTTTT. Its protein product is CASSAIREELFF.